This record concerns one TCR beta chain sequence. Its antigen is still unknown. The sample is drawn from a study of TIL therapy for anti-PD-1-resistant metastatic lung cancer. Time point described: pre-treatment sample, taken before nivolumab and TIL therapy. Study-wide results and limits: Treatment-naive, never-smoker and oncogene-addicted patients were overrepresented in this highly selected cohort.

This was the immunoSEQ v3 assay. This table comes from immunoSEQ multiplex PCR, and its TCRdb copy is limited to in-frame clones, with some not included. Here the sample spans 20,000 to 25,000 clones, about 71% being singletons. This CDR3 has 15 amino acids. Trimming took 7 bases from V and 2 from J, leaving 16 bases between them. CDR1 and CDR2 (germline): MNHEY, SVGAGI. The chain links TRBV6-5 to TRBJ2-3, with D uncertain. The input for sequencing was blood, taken at baseline. This TCR was sampled from a person between 25 and 79 years old with non-small cell lung cancer. CDR3 region: CASMSRQEFTDTQYF. CDR3 sequence (DNA): TGTGCCAGCATGTCGCGGCAGGAGTTCACAGATACGCAGTATTTT.